The source of this T cell receptor beta chain is a study of response to subunit inactivated influenza vaccine. Study-wide results and limits: Researchers suggested that each seasonal influenza vaccination recruits few new T cells.

In TCRdb, the RT-PCR reads were re-called with MiXCR into one record per CDR3 protein. The sample contains about 530,000 distinct CDR3 sequences, approximately 12% of which appear only once. The germline V gene has CDR1 LGHDT and CDR2 YNNKEL (reference sequence). The CDR3 runs 16 residues. V lost 0 bases to trimming and J lost 1 base, with 12 bases between them. This clonotype was seen a handful of times. What it recognizes is unknown. The sequencing here drew on PBMCs from blood, taken roughly 48 days after vaccination. V usage is TRBV3-1 and J usage is TRBJ2-5; D not resolved. This TCR derives from a man aged 45 to 65 who received an inactivated influenza vaccine. The CDR3 DNA follows: TGTGCCAGCAGCCAAGAATTCGGCCAGACCCAAGAGACCCAGTACTTC. It encodes CASSQEFGQTQETQYF.